This T cell receptor beta chain was found in a study of control samples from healthy donors and cancer patients. The CDR3 consists of 12 residues. Germline V gene data show CDR1 as SGHRS and CDR2 as YFSETQ. The V end lost 0 bases, the J end lost 7 bases, and 7 bases lay between the germline ends. The protocol was immunoSEQ multiplex PCR, while the TCRdb copy is restricted to in-frame clones and leaves out a portion. The data show 130,000 or so clones, with around 86% seen just once and about 8.7% held by the top ten. The chain couples TRBV5-1 to TRBJ1-2; possibly TRBD1 for D (5 bases). The receptor was isolated from a man in his forties in good health. The material sequenced was blood. CDR3 amino acids: CASSLEGSGYTF. CDR3 nucleotide sequence: TGCGCCAGCAGCTTGGAGGGGAGTGGCTACACCTTC. Combining the CDR3 with reference TRBV5-1 and TRBJ1-2 gives the whole variable domain KAGVTQTPRYLIKTRGQQVTLSCSPISGHRSVSWYQQTPGQGLQFLFEYFSETQRNKGNFPGRFSGRQFSNSRSEMNVSTLELGDSALYLCASSLEGSGYTFGSGTRLTVV.